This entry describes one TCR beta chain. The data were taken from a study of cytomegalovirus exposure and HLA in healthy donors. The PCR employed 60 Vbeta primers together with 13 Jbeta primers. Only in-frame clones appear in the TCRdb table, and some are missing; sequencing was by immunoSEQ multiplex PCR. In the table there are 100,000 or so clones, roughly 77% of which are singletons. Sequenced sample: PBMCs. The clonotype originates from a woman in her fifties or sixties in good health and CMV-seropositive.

CDR3 region: CAWSVPLAGAYNEQFF. The CDR3 nucleotides are TGTGCCTGGAGTGTTCCCCTAGCGGGGGCCTACAATGAGCAGTTCTTC. The V and J genes are TRBV30 and TRBJ2-1; TRBD2 matches at 10 bases. The length of the CDR3 is 16 residues. After removal of 0 bases from V and 2 bases from J, the junction contained 4 bases not matched to a gene. Per germline, CDR1 GTSNPN and CDR2 SVGIG (reference sequence). Combining the CDR3 with reference TRBV30 and TRBJ2-1 gives the whole variable domain SQTIHQWPATLVQPVGSPLSLECTVEGTSNPNLYWYRQAAGRGLQLLFYSVGIGQISSEVPQNLSASRPQDRQFILSSKKLLLSDSGFYLCAWSVPLAGAYNEQFFGPGTRLTVL.